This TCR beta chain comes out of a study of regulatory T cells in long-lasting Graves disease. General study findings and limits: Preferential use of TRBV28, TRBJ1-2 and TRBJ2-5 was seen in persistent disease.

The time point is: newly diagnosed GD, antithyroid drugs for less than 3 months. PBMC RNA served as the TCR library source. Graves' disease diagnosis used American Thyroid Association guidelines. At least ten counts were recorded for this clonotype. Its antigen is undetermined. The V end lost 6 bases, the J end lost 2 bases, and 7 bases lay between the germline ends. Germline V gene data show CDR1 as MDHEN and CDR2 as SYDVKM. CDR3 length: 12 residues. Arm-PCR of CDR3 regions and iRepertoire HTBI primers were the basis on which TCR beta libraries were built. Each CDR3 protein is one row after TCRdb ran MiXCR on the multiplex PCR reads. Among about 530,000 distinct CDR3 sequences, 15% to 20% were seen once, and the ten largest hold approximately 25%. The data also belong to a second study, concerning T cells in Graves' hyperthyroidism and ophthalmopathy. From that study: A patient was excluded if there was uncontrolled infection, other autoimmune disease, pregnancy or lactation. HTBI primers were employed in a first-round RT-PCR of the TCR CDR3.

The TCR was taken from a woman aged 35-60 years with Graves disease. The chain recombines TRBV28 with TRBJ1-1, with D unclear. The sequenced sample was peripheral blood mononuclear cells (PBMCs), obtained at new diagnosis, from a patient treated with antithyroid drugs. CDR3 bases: TGTGCCAGCAGCCTGAGCAACACTGAAGCTTTCTTT. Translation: CASSLSNTEAFF.